This T cell receptor (beta chain) was found in a study of blood T cell repertoires in COVID-19. Study as a whole: Whether acute or convalescent, the COVID-19 samples came from the United States, Italy and Spain. Sample material is recorded as cDNA or gDNA derived from T cells, B-cell-depleted T cells, or PBMCs.

Original methodology: Estimates of nucleated cell counts were drawn from the amplification of reference gene primers. Assay used: immunoSEQ multiplex PCR; TCRdb lists only in-frame clones, some missing. Clone size and the V and J calls come from that table; the DNA yielded D and trimming. The sample contains approximately 100,000 clones, approximately 87% of which appear only once. CDR1 SEHNR and CDR2 FQNEAQ come from the germline V gene (reference sequence). With V trimmed by 0 bases and J by 11 bases, 8 bases remained unmatched. The CDR3 covers 14 residues. The specimen sequenced was peripheral blood. This TCR was recovered from a woman between 50 and 59 years old with acute or convalescent COVID-19. The J gene is TRBJ1-1, the V gene TRBV7-9, with 8 bases aligning to TRBD1. The CDR3 nucleotides are TGTGCCAGCAGCTTAGCTGGACAGGGAGCGAGCGCTTTCTTT. It translates to CASSLAGQGASAFF.